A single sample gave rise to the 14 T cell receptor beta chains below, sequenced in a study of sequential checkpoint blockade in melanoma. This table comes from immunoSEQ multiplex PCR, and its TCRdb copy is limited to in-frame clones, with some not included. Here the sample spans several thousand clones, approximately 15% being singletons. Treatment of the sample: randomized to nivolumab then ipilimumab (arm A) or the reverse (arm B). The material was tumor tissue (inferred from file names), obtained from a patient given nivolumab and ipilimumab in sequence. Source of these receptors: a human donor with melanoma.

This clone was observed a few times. DNA of the CDR3: TGTGCCAGCAGCGTAGATCCTGCAACTAATGAAAAACTGTTTTTT. Its protein is CASSVDPATNEKLFF. The J gene is TRBJ1-4, the V gene TRBV9, with D uncertain. This CDR3 spans 15 amino acids. Trimming removed 0 bases from V and 0 bases from J, with 6 bases in between. Per germline, CDR1 SGDLS and CDR2 YYNGEE.

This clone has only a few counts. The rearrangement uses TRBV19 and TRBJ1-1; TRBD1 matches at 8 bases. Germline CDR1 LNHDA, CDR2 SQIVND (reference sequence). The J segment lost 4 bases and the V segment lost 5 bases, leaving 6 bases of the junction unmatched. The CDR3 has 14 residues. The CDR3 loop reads CASSFRTGRTEAFF. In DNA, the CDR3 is TGTGCCAGTAGTTTTAGGACAGGGCGCACTGAAGCTTTCTTT.

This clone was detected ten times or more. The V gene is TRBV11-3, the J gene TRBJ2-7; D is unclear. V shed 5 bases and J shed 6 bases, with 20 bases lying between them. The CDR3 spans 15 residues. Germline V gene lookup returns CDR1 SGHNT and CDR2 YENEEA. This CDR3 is CASSPRAQSRLEQYF. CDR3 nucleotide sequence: TGTGCCAGCAGCCCCCGTGCCCAATCCCGACTCGAGCAGTACTTC.

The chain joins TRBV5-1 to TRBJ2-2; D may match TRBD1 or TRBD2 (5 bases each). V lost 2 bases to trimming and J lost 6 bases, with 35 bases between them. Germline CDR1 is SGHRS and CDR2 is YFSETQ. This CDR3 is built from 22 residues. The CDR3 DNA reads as TGCGCCAGCAGCTTCAACACCAAACCCGCCCCTTCGATGCAGGGAGTCGCCGGGGAGCTGTTTTTT. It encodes CASSFNTKPAPSMQGVAGELFF.

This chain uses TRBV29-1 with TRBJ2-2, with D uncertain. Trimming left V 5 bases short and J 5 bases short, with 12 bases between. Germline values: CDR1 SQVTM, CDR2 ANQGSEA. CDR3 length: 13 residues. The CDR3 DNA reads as TGCAGCGTTCGGCGGCAGGCAACCGGGGAGCTGTTTTTT. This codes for CSVRRQATGELFF.

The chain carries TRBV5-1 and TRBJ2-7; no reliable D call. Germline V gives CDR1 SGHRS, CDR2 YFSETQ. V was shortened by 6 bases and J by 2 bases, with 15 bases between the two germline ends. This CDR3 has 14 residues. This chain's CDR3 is CASNPTDGTYEQYF. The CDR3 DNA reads TGCGCCAGCAACCCAACGGACGGAACCTACGAGCAGTACTTC.

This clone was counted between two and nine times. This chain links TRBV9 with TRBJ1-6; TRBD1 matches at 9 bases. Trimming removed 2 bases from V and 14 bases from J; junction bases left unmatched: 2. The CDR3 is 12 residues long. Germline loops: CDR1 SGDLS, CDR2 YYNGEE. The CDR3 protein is CASSVDRGALHF. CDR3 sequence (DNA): TGTGCCAGCAGCGTTGACAGGGGGGCCCTCCACTTT.

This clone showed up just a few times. The CDR3 DNA reads as TGTGCCAGCAGTTCGGACAGTTTGAGTTTGATTAACTATGGCTACACCTTC. Amino acids: CASSSDSLSLINYGYTF. The V call is TRBV28, the J call TRBJ1-2, with TRBD1 as a possible D gene (6 bases). V was shortened by 4 bases and J by 1 base, with 19 bases between the two germline ends. The CDR3 totals 17 residues. Germline V gene data show CDR1 as MDHEN and CDR2 as SYDVKM.

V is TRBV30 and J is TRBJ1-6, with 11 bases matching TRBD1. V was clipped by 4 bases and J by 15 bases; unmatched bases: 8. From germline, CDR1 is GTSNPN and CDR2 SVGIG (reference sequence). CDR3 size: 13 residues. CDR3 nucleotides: TGTGCCTGGACGGACAGGGGGCGGAAGGACCTCCACTTT. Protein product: CAWTDRGRKDLHF.

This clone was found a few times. The CDR3 sequence is CASSVGRSGNTIYF. The DNA of the CDR3 is TGCGCCAGCAGTGTCGGCAGGAGCGGAAACACCATATATTTT. The chain employs TRBV10-2 and TRBJ1-3; no firm D call. CDR3 length: 14 residues. V was shortened by 4 bases and J by 4 bases, with 11 bases between the two germline ends. Per germline, CDR1 WSHSY and CDR2 SAAADI.

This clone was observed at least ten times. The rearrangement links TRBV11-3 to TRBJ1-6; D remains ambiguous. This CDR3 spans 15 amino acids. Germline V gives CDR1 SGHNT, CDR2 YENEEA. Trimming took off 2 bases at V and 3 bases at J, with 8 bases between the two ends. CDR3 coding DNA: TGTGCCAGCAGCTTAACACAACGCTATAATTCACCCCTCCACTTT. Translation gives CASSLTQRYNSPLHF.

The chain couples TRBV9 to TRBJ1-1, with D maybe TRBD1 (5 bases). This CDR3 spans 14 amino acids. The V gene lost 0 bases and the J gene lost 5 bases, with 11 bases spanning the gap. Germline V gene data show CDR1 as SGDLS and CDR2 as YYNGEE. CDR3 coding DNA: TGTGCCAGCAGCGTAGCTACGGGGGGGACTGAAGCTTTCTTT. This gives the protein CASSVATGGTEAFF.

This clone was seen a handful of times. The DNA of the CDR3 is TGTGCCATCAGGGGGGCGAACACTGAAGCTTTCTTT. It yields the protein CAIRGANTEAFF. The genes are TRBV6-8 and TRBJ1-1; 7 nucleotides agree with TRBD1. J was trimmed by 1 base and V by 10 bases; bases with no gene match: 3. The CDR3 consists of 12 residues. Looked up from germline, CDR1 is MNHGY and CDR2 is SAAAGT.

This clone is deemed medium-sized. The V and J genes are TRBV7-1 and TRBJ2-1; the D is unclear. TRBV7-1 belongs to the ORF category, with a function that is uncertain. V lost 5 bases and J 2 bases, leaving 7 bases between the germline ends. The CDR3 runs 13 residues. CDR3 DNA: TGTGCCAGCAGCACACCTCCCTACAATGAGCAGTTCTTC. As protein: CASSTPPYNEQFF.